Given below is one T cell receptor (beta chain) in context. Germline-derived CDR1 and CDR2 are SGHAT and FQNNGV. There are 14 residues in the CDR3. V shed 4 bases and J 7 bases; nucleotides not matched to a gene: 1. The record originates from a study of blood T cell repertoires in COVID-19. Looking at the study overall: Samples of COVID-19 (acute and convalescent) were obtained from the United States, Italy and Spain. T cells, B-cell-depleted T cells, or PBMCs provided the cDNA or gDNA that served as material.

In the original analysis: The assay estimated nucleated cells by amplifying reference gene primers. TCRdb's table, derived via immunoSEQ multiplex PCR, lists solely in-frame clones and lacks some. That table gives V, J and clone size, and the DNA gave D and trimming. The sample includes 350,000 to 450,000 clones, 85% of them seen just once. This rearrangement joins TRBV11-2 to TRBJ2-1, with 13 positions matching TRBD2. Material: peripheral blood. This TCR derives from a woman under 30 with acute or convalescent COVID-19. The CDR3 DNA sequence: TGTGCCAGCAGCTCGGGACTAGCGGGGAATGAGCAGTTCTTC. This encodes CASSSGLAGNEQFF.